These 31 T cell receptor beta chains originate from one sample sequenced in a study of OX40 agonist ivuxolimab in advanced cancers. Sequencing used immunoSEQ multiplex PCR; TCRdb keeps in-frame clones, though not all of them. Among fewer than 85,000 clones, 84% were seen once, and the ten largest hold roughly 7%. This material consisted of CD4+ or CD8+ T cells sorted from blood, taken in a trial of the OX40 agonist ivuxolimab. The receptors come from an adult with an advanced solid tumor such as melanoma, head and neck, liver or kidney cancer.

This chain joins TRBV7-6 and TRBJ2-5; 9 nucleotides agree with TRBD1. The DNA matches TRBJ2-7 better at its end, which makes the J call doubtful. Germline CDR1 and CDR2: SGHVS and FNYEAQ. The CDR3 contains 16 residues. CDR3 sequence reads: CASSPSKGTGTYEQYF. CDR3 nucleotide sequence: TGTGCCAGCAGCCCGTCGAAGGGGACAGGGACCTACGAGCAGTACTTC.

The chain recombines TRBV7-2 with TRBJ1-1, with TRBD1 as a possible D gene (6 bases). V lost 5 bases, J lost 1 base, and 11 bases lay in between. The CDR3 runs to 14 residues. CDR1 is SGHTA and CDR2 is FQGNSA in the germline V gene. CDR3 DNA sequence: TGTGCCAGCAGCATCCGACAGGCGAACACTGAAGCTTTCTTT. Translated: CASSIRQANTEAFF.

This chain joins TRBV2 and TRBJ2-3; 11 nucleotides line up with TRBD2. This CDR3 contains 16 residues. Germline CDR1 reads SNHLY; CDR2 reads FYNNEI. V lost 6 bases to trimming and J lost 6 bases; unmatched junction nucleotides: 11. This CDR3 is CASSRTSASGRDTQYF. The CDR3 nucleotides are TGTGCCAGCAGCCGAACGTCGGCTAGCGGGAGGGATACGCAGTATTTT. The entire variable domain, with the rest obtained from reference TRBV2 and TRBJ2-3, is as follows: EPEVTQTPSHQVTQMGQEVILRCVPISNHLYFYWYRQILGQKVEFLVSFYNNEISEKSEIFDDQFSVERPDGSNFTLKIRSTKLEDSAMYFCASSRTSASGRDTQYFGPGTRLTVL.

V usage is TRBV7-9 and J usage is TRBJ2-3; no clear D. Germline loops: CDR1 SEHNR, CDR2 FQNEAQ (reference sequence). V was cut by 0 bases and J by 4 bases, with 2 bases left in between. This CDR3 contains 12 residues. Here the CDR3 DNA reads TGTGCCAGCAGCTTAGCGCCAGATACGCAGTATTTT. This codes for CASSLAPDTQYF.

The chain uses TRBV5-8 and TRBJ2-1, with D perhaps TRBD1 (5 bases). Germline V CDR1 and CDR2: SGHTS, YDEGEE. Trimming left V 6 bases short and J 2 bases short, with 18 bases between. The CDR3 spans 16 residues. CDR3 residues: CASITGAGGTYNEQFF. Written as DNA, the CDR3 is TGTGCCAGCATTACAGGTGCCGGTGGTACCTACAATGAGCAGTTCTTC. Filled out from reference TRBV5-8 and TRBJ2-1, the complete variable domain reads EAGVTQSPTHLIKTRGQQATLRCSPISGHTSVYWYQQALGLGLQFLLWYDEGEERNRGNFPPRFSGRQFPNYSSELNVNALELEDSALYLCASITGAGGTYNEQFFGPGTRLTVL.

The chain has TRBV30 and TRBJ1-4, with a tentative D call TRBD1 (6 bases). Trimming removed 1 base from V and 9 bases from J, with 12 bases in between. Germline V gene data show CDR1 as GTSNPN and CDR2 as SVGIG (reference sequence). The CDR3 length is 13 residues. The CDR3 nucleotides are TGTGCCTGGAGTGCAGCGGGACACCAAAAACTGTTTTTT. Protein sequence: CAWSAAGHQKLFF.

The chain couples TRBV10-3 to TRBJ2-7; 7 bases are a match to TRBD1. Trimming removed 11 bases from V and 5 bases from J; junction bases left unmatched: 6. CDR3 size: 11 residues. Looked up from germline, CDR1 is ENHRY and CDR2 is SYGVKD. The CDR3 region is CAVDRDHEQYF. The DNA for the CDR3 is TGTGCCGTTGACAGGGACCACGAGCAGTACTTC.

The gene calls are TRBV5-1 and TRBJ1-1; D remains unclear. The germline V gene encodes CDR1 SGHRS and CDR2 YFSETQ. The CDR3 runs 15 residues. V was trimmed by 5 bases and J by 0 bases, leaving 14 bases between them. In DNA, the CDR3 is TGCGCCAGCAGGATGAGAGGCGCGGTGAACACTGAAGCTTTCTTT. It yields the protein CASRMRGAVNTEAFF.

This clone was seen a few times. This chain joins TRBV7-3 and TRBJ1-5; D call uncertain. The germline V gene has CDR1 SGHTA and CDR2 FQGTGA. Trimming took 3 bases from V and 3 from J, leaving 6 bases between them. The CDR3 is 13 amino acids. In DNA, the CDR3 is TGTGCCAGCAGCTTGACCGTCAATCAGCCCCAGCATTTT. This gives the protein CASSLTVNQPQHF. Full variable domain (outside the CDR3, taken from reference TRBV7-3 and TRBJ1-5): GAGVSQTPSNKVTEKGKYVELRCDPISGHTALYWYRQSLGQGPEFLIYFQGTGAADDSGLPNDRFFAVRPEGSVSTLKIQRTERGDSAVYLCASSLTVNQPQHFGDGTRLSIL.

The rearrangement joins TRBV2 to TRBJ1-5, with 7 bases fitting TRBD1. Losses at the gene ends were 3 bases for V and 7 bases for J; bases not matched to a gene: 9. The length of the CDR3 is 15 residues. Germline loops: CDR1 SNHLY, CDR2 FYNNEI. This CDR3 is CASSEVEGAGQPQHF. The CDR3 DNA reads TGTGCCAGCAGTGAGGTAGAGGGGGCGGGACAGCCCCAGCATTTT.

V gene TRBV5-4 combines with J gene TRBJ1-1; possibly TRBD1 for D (6 bases). Germline-derived CDR1 and CDR2 are SGHNT and YYREEE (reference sequence). V gave up 0 bases and J gave up 1 base, with 13 bases separating them. This CDR3 spans 16 amino acids. The CDR3 region has the DNA TGTGCCAGCAGCTTGGCCGGGGGGGCAGCGAACACTGAAGCTTTCTTT. It specifies CASSLAGGAANTEAFF.

The V and J genes are TRBV6-1 and TRBJ2-3, with D hard to call. Germline CDR1 is MNHNS and CDR2 is SASEGT. This CDR3 region has 12 residues. V was shortened by 7 bases and J by 2 bases, with 7 bases between the two germline ends. The chain's CDR3 is CASTRPTDTQYF. The CDR3 DNA reads as TGTGCCAGCACCCGACCCACAGATACGCAGTATTTT.

The CDR3 protein is CASSFDIGGTEAFF. The CDR3 DNA sequence: TGTGCCAGCAGCTTTGATATCGGGGGAACTGAAGCTTTCTTT. The chain joins TRBV7-9 to TRBJ1-1; maybe TRBD1 (5 bases). Germline V gene lookup returns CDR1 SEHNR and CDR2 FQNEAQ (reference sequence). The V end was cut by 3 bases, the J end by 5 bases, with 13 bases between. The CDR3 contains 14 residues.

The rearrangement joins TRBV7-2 to TRBJ2-7; a possible D gene is TRBD2 (6 bases). There are 13 residues in the CDR3. Germline V gene sequence: CDR1 SGHTA, CDR2 FQGNSA. V was clipped by 0 bases and J by 5 bases, with 8 bases between them. The CDR3 loop reads CASSLAGGNEQYF. The CDR3 coding sequence is TGTGCCAGCAGCTTAGCGGGAGGAAACGAGCAGTACTTC.

The V and J genes are TRBV10-3 and TRBJ1-3; D is undetermined. V lost 4 bases and J 0 bases, leaving 7 bases between the germline ends. Germline V gene lookup returns CDR1 ENHRY and CDR2 SYGVKD. CDR3 size: 14 residues. DNA of the CDR3: TGTGCCATCAGTGTGCAGCTCTCTGGAAACACCATATATTTT. This encodes CAISVQLSGNTIYF.

The gene calls are TRBV5-1 and TRBJ1-6; D uncertain. Germline V lookup: CDR1 SGHRS, CDR2 YFSETQ. The CDR3 totals 13 residues. Trimming left V 4 bases short and J 7 bases short, with 9 bases between. The CDR3 nucleotides are TGCGCCAGCAGCCCGGACCCCAATTCACCCCTCCACTTT. This translates into CASSPDPNSPLHF.

The CDR3 is CASSLSTGDEKLFF. The DNA of the CDR3 is TGTGCCAGCAGCTTGTCAACAGGGGACGAAAAACTGTTTTTT. The chain uses TRBV5-5 and TRBJ1-4; 7 positions match TRBD1. V was clipped by 1 base and J by 8 bases; unmatched bases: 5. CDR1 and CDR2 from the germline V gene are SGHKS and YYEKEE (reference sequence). The CDR3 runs 14 residues.

The chain employs TRBV7-9 and TRBJ1-1; 7 nucleotides match TRBD1. CDR1 SEHNR and CDR2 FQNEAQ come from the germline V gene (reference sequence). Trimming took 1 base from V and 5 from J; bases not matched to a gene: 4. The CDR3 totals 14 residues. In nucleotides, the CDR3 is TGTGCCAGCAGCTTAGAGAGGGGGCGGACTGAAGCTTTCTTT. Protein sequence: CASSLERGRTEAFF.

This clone appeared a few times. The chain recombines TRBV5-1 with TRBJ1-1; 8 bases line up with TRBD1. Per the germline V gene, CDR1 is SGHRS and CDR2 is YFSETQ. The junction had 15 bases not matched to a gene; V was cut back by 0 bases and J by 5 bases. The CDR3 is 18 amino acids. In DNA, the CDR3 is TGCGCCAGCAGCTTGGCCCCCAGCAGGGGGCAATTTGGGACTGAAGCTTTCTTT. Translated: CASSLAPSRGQFGTEAFF.

J is TRBJ1-2 and V is TRBV18, with 8 bases that match TRBD1. Germline assignment: CDR1 KGHSH and CDR2 LQKENI. The J segment lost 4 bases and the V segment lost 4 bases, leaving 2 bases of the junction unmatched. This CDR3 has 13 amino acids. The CDR3 DNA reads as TGTGCCAGCTCACAAGGACAGGGCTATGGCTACACCTTC. Amino acids: CASSQGQGYGYTF. Full variable domain (rest looked up from reference TRBV18 and TRBJ1-2): NAGVMQNPRHLVRRRGQEARLRCSPMKGHSHVYWYRQLPEEGLKFMVYLQKENIIDESGMPKERFSAEFPKEGPSILRIQQVVRGDSAAYFCASSQGQGYGYTFGSGTRLTVV.

The chain carries TRBV5-6 and TRBJ1-2; 8 nucleotides match TRBD1. Unmatched junction bases numbered 3, after V lost 1 base and J lost 4 bases. Germline lookup yields CDR1 SGHDT and CDR2 YYEEEE. The CDR3 sequence is 14 residues long. The CDR3 protein is CASSLTTGAYGYTF. The DNA of the CDR3 is TGTGCCAGCAGCTTGACGACAGGGGCCTATGGCTACACCTTC.

V is TRBV6-5 and J is TRBJ2-7, with TRBD2 matching 9 bases. The CDR3 covers 15 residues. The V and J ends lost 4 bases and 2 bases, in that order; junction bases with no gene match: 6. Germline V gene data show CDR1 as MNHEY and CDR2 as SVGAGI. In nucleotides, the CDR3 is TGTGCCAGCAGTTCCCTCGCTAGCGGGACCTACGAGCAGTACTTC. The encoded protein is CASSSLASGTYEQYF.

This chain connects TRBV9 to TRBJ2-3; D remains ambiguous. This CDR3 has 20 amino acids. Trimming left V 4 bases short and J 4 bases short, with 31 bases between. Germline-derived CDR1 and CDR2 are SGDLS and YYNGEE. CDR3 sequence: CASSPKFGRNFENTADTQYF. DNA of the CDR3: TGTGCCAGCAGCCCTAAATTCGGGCGGAATTTCGAAAACACAGCAGATACGCAGTATTTT. The full variable domain, in which reference TRBV9 and TRBJ2-3 provide the parts outside the CDR3, is DSGVTQTPKHLITATGQRVTLRCSPRSGDLSVYWYQQSLDQGLQFLIQYYNGEERAKGNILERFSAQQFPDLHSELNLSSLELGDSALYFCASSPKFGRNFENTADTQYFGPGTRLTVL.

This sequence joins TRBV7-9 and TRBJ2-5; 7 positions agree with TRBD1. Germline V gene lookup returns CDR1 SEHNR and CDR2 FQNEAQ (reference sequence). The CDR3 is 16 amino acids. V shed 1 base, J shed 5 bases, and the junction held 10 bases outside the gene matches. CDR3: CASSLVGRGIRETQYF. The CDR3 DNA is TGTGCCAGCAGCTTAGTAGGCAGGGGGATTCGGGAGACCCAGTACTTC. The full variable domain, rest sourced from reference TRBV7-9 and TRBJ2-5, is DTGVSQNPRHKITKRGQNVTFRCDPISEHNRLYWYRQTLGQGPEFLTYFQNEAQLEKSRLLSDRFSAERPKGSFSTLEIQRTEQGDSAMYLCASSLVGRGIRETQYFGPGTRLLVL.

The rearrangement joins TRBV28 to TRBJ1-4; maybe TRBD1 (6 bases). The CDR3 runs 13 residues. The germline V gene has CDR1 MDHEN and CDR2 SYDVKM. The V gene lost 6 bases and the J gene lost 10 bases, with 15 bases spanning the gap. The CDR3 sequence: CASRPTGIVKLFF. CDR3 coding DNA: TGTGCCAGCAGACCTACAGGGATTGTAAAACTGTTTTTT. Supplemented by reference TRBV28 and TRBJ1-4, the full variable domain reads DVKVTQSSRYLVKRTGEKVFLECVQDMDHENMFWYRQDPGLGLRLIYFSYDVKMKEKGDIPEGYSVSREKKERFSLILESASTNQTSMYLCASRPTGIVKLFFGSGTQLSVL.

The chain employs TRBV21-1 and TRBJ2-5; TRBD2 is the table's D call and was not checked against the DNA. TRBV21-1 is noted as a pseudogene. The CDR3 sequence is 18 residues long. The CDR3 bases are TGTGCCAGCAGCAATATACGGGGAGGAGGGGACGGGTTAGCGACCCAGTACTTC. It translates to CASSNIRGGGDGLATQYF.

V is TRBV10-3 and J is TRBJ1-1, with D unclear. V was clipped by 3 bases and J by 0 bases, with 5 bases between them. Germline V gene sequence: CDR1 ENHRY, CDR2 SYGVKD. The CDR3 contains 13 residues. The CDR3 loop reads CAISDPMNTEAFF. CDR3 nucleotides: TGTGCCATCAGTGATCCGATGAACACTGAAGCTTTCTTT.

The chain recombines TRBV5-1 with TRBJ2-3; D remains ambiguous. The CDR3 totals 14 residues. V lost 1 base to trimming and J lost 4 bases, with 10 bases between them. The germline gives CDR1 SGHRS, CDR2 YFSETQ. The CDR3 DNA is TGCGCCAGCAGCTTGATTGCCGAACCAGATACGCAGTATTTT. Protein: CASSLIAEPDTQYF.

V gene TRBV7-2 combines with J gene TRBJ2-3; 7 bases map to TRBD1. With V trimmed by 5 bases and J by 0 bases, 2 bases remained unmatched. The length of the CDR3 is 14 residues. Germline assignment: CDR1 SGHTA and CDR2 FQGNSA. CDR3 nucleotides: TGTGCCAGCAGCCTGGACAGGAGCACAGATACGCAGTATTTT. Translating it yields CASSLDRSTDTQYF.

The chain employs TRBV25-1 and TRBJ2-3, with 7 bases matching TRBD2. CDR1 is MGHDK and CDR2 is SYGVNS in the germline V gene. The CDR3 length is 17 residues. V was clipped by 2 bases and J by 2 bases; unmatched bases: 10. CDR3 loop: CASSEKVRGVNTDTQYF. The CDR3 DNA reads TGTGCCAGCAGTGAAAAAGTCCGGGGGGTAAACACAGATACGCAGTATTTT.

This clone is a singleton in its sample. The rearrangement joins TRBV4-3 to TRBJ2-6; the D gene is possibly TRBD1 (5 bases). Germline CDR1 and CDR2: LGHNA and YSLEER. V lost 3 bases and J 2 bases, leaving 14 bases between the germline ends. CDR3 length equals 17 residues. For the CDR3, the DNA is TGCGCCAGCAGCCAGGACACTGAAGGCCCTGGGGCCAACGTCCTGACTTTC. As protein: CASSQDTEGPGANVLTF.